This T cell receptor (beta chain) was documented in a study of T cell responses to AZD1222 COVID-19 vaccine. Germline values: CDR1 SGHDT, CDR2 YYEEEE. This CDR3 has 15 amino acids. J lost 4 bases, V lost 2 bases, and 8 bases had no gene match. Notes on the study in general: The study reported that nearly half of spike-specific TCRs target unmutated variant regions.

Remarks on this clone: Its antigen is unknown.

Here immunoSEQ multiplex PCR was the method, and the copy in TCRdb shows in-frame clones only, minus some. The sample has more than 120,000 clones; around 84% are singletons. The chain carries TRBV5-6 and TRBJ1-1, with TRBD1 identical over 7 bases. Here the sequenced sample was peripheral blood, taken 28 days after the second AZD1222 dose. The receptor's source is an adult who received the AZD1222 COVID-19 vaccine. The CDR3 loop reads CASSFVGTGATEAFF. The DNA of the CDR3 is TGTGCCAGCAGCTTTGTAGGAACAGGGGCCACTGAAGCTTTCTTT.